The clone carrying this T cell receptor (beta chain) was counted between two and nine times. Germline V lookup: CDR1 SNHLY, CDR2 FYNNEI. Between the trimmed V and J ends, which lost 7 bases and 7 bases, there was a span of 9 bases. The CDR3 runs to 11 residues. This record comes from a study of T cells after yellow fever vaccination. By 5'RACE template switching, TCR cDNA was produced, with a universal primer site and UMIs added in the process. Using its own MiXCR run on the 5' RACE reads, TCRdb lists one record per CDR3 protein. The data show more than 250,000 distinct CDR3 sequences, about 6.6% seen once.

The TCR originated in a man aged 18-30 years who received the YFV17D yellow fever vaccine. This chain joins TRBV2 and TRBJ2-3, with D possibly matching TRBD2 (6 bases). The input for sequencing was PBMCs, taken roughly 45 days after the first yellow fever vaccination. CDR3 DNA sequence: TGTGCCAGCAAGGGAGGCAATACGCAGTATTTT. This translates into CASKGGNTQYF.